The 5 T cell receptor beta chains given below trace back to one sample, sequenced in a study of T cell changes during pregnancy in multiple sclerosis (dated by TCRdb to between 2018 and 2020). The library relied on the immunoSEQ multiplex PCR assay. The immuneACCESS repertoire file appears here via TCRdb, limited to in-frame rearrangements. These files lack a portion of the clones; in checked studies, under half of the deficit traces to unresolved V genes, and the cause of the others is not known. Across this sample there are about 41,000 clones, with nearly 90% seen only once. Jointly, the top ten make up more than 0.6% of the sample. The sample consisted of CD4+ T cells from peripheral blood mononuclear cells, taken in the first trimester of pregnancy. The receptors were gathered from a female donor with multiple sclerosis, enrolled in a pregnancy study.

The V and J genes are TRBV14 and TRBJ1-2, with D possibly matching TRBD1 (6 bases). The CDR3 sequence is 13 residues long. Germline V gives CDR1 SGHDN, CDR2 FVKESK. V lost 2 bases, J lost 6 bases, and 10 bases lay in between. CDR3 sequence (DNA): TGTGCCAGCAGCCAAACAGGGCGGGATGGCTACACCTTC. Its protein product is CASSQTGRDGYTF.

This chain links TRBV7-9 with TRBJ2-7; TRBD1 matches at 9 bases. The V gene's germline CDR1 is SEHNR and CDR2 FQNEAQ (reference sequence). CDR3 length equals 14 residues. With V trimmed by 4 bases and J by 3 bases, 4 bases remained unmatched. CDR3 nucleotide sequence: TGTGCCAGCAGCTCCCCGGGACAGGGCTACGAGCAGTACTTC. Translation gives CASSSPGQGYEQYF.

This rearrangement joins TRBV7-2 to TRBJ2-7; D ambiguous. The CDR3 sequence is 14 residues long. Germline CDR1 and CDR2: SGHTA and FQGNSA. Trimming removed 5 bases from V and 2 bases from J, with 13 bases in between. The CDR3 DNA follows: TGTGCCAGCAGCCTCTATCCGAGCACCTACGAGCAGTACTTC. Translated, it gives CASSLYPSTYEQYF.

The J gene is TRBJ2-3, the V gene TRBV28, with 8 bases matching TRBD1. CDR1 MDHEN and CDR2 SYDVKM come from the germline V gene. The CDR3 contains 17 residues. V trimming: 3 bases; J trimming: 2 bases; junction bases outside the gene matches: 10. This CDR3 reads CASSFSVGTGPTDTQYF. The CDR3 nucleotides read TGTGCCAGCAGTTTTAGCGTAGGGACAGGACCCACAGATACGCAGTATTTT.

This sequence joins TRBV5-1 and TRBJ2-1; TRBD1 agrees at 7 bases. V shed 1 base and J 5 bases; nucleotides not matched to a gene: 9. The CDR3 runs 16 residues. Looked up from germline, CDR1 is SGHRS and CDR2 is YFSETQ. The DNA of the CDR3 is TGCGCCAGCAGCTTGCCATCGACAGGGACCCACAATGAGCAGTTCTTC. Residues: CASSLPSTGTHNEQFF.